This paragraph covers one TCR beta chain sequence. With 60 Vbeta and 13 Jbeta primers, the PCR was carried out. TCRdb keeps only in-frame clones here, not all; method: immunoSEQ multiplex PCR. Counted here are more than 150,000 clones, over 80% occurring once; the ten biggest clones make up 1.4%. The data originate from a study of cytomegalovirus exposure and HLA in healthy donors. This CDR3 has 15 amino acids. Trimming took 5 bases from V and 8 from J; bases not matched to a gene: 13. Per the germline V gene, CDR1 is LNHNV and CDR2 is YYDKDF (reference sequence). The sample taken for sequencing was PBMCs. This chain joins TRBV15 and TRBJ2-3; TRBD1 matches 7 bases. The TCR sequence derives from a girl under 18 in good health and CMV-seropositive. The CDR3 DNA sequence: TGTGCCACCAGCTTCCCGGGACAGCCCCTAGGTACGCAGTATTTT. Its protein is CATSFPGQPLGTQYF.